The rows below give T cell receptor beta chains drawn from one sample of a study of T cell responses to AZD1222 COVID-19 vaccine. Here immunoSEQ multiplex PCR was the method, and the copy in TCRdb shows in-frame clones only, minus some. This repertoire shows approximately 88,000 clones, roughly nine tenths found once; its top ten account for about 5%. The input for sequencing was peripheral blood, taken 28 days after the second AZD1222 dose. These receptors originate from an adult who received the AZD1222 COVID-19 vaccine. Each CDR3 is given with its conserved first and last residue. The D gene is left open where the match is weak. Rows may omit the clone size; those that give it use once, few, many or a size class.

-	TRBJ1-4	TRBV3-1/TRBV3-2	-	CASSPRRGTNEKLFF	TGTGCCAGCAGTCCAAGGAGGGGCACTAATGAAAAACTGTTTTTT
-	TRBJ2-3	TRBV5-1	-	CASSWGTGGEDTQYF	TGCGCCAGCAGCTGGGGGACTGGCGGGGAAGATACGCAGTATTTT
-	TRBJ2-2	TRBV18	-	CASSPVYSGELFF	TGTGCCAGCTCACCAGTTTATTCCGGGGAGCTGTTTTTT
-	TRBJ1-1	TRBV6-6	once	CASRRTEAFF	TGTGCCAGCAGGCGCACTGAAGCTTTCTTT
-	TRBJ2-5	TRBV11-2	-	CASSLDGGYQETQYF	TGTGCCAGCAGCTTAGACGGGGGATACCAAGAGACCCAGTACTTC
-	TRBJ1-1	TRBV6-5	once	CASRQLTRDTEAFF	TGTGCCAGCAGACAATTAACGCGAGACACTGAAGCTTTCTTT
-	TRBJ2-7	TRBV18	-	CASSPSPSYEQYF	TGTGCCAGCTCACCCTCACCCTCCTACGAGCAGTACTTC
-	TRBJ1-2	TRBV30	-	CAWGVQGYGYTF	TGTGCCTGGGGGGTTCAGGGTTATGGCTACACCTTC
TRBD1	TRBJ1-2	TRBV5-1	-	CASSPRQGSYGYTF	TGCGCCAGCAGCCCCCGACAGGGGAGCTATGGCTACACCTTC
-	TRBJ2-4	TRBV6-5	-	CASSNSKNIQYF	TGTGCCAGCTCGAACAGCAAAAACATTCAGTACTTC
TRBD1	TRBJ1-1	TRBV7-9	once	CASSSDRRTMNTEAFF	TGTGCCAGCAGCTCGGACAGGCGGACGATGAACACTGAAGCTTTCTTT
-	TRBJ1-3	TRBV18	-	CASSPLSSHSGNTIYF	TGTGCCAGCTCACCACTTTCGTCGCACTCTGGAAACACCATATATTTT
TRBD2	TRBJ2-5	TRBV5-4	-	CASRDSGGQETQYF	TGTGCCAGCAGGGATAGCGGGGGGCAAGAGACCCAGTACTTC
TRBD1	TRBJ1-2	TRBV5-6	-	CASSFRSQGGGYTF	TGTGCCAGCAGCTTTCGGAGCCAGGGGGGTGGCTACACCTTC
-	TRBJ2-5	TRBV7-2	-	CASSLRLLGHGETQYF	TGTGCCAGCAGCTTAAGACTCTTGGGGCATGGAGAGACCCAGTACTTC
-	TRBJ1-5	TRBV7-2	-	CASSAQAYNQPQHF	TGTGCCAGCAGCGCACAGGCCTACAATCAGCCCCAGCATTTT
-	TRBJ1-5	TRBV29-1	-	CSVAENSNQPQHF	TGCAGCGTTGCGGAAAACTCCAATCAGCCCCAGCATTTT
-	TRBJ2-1	TRBV28	-	CASSLLPGEQFF	TGTGCCAGCAGTTTATTACCGGGTGAGCAGTTCTTC
TRBD1	TRBJ1-2	TRBV3-1/TRBV3-2	-	CASSPRDSLGSGGYTF	TGTGCCAGCAGCCCTCGGGACAGCCTCGGAAGTGGTGGCTACACCTTC
-	TRBJ1-3	TRBV30	few	CAWLQGGSGNTIYF	TGTGCCTGGCTTCAGGGTGGCTCTGGAAACACCATATATTTT
TRBD1	TRBJ1-2	TRBV18	-	CASSPWTGVGYTF	TGTGCCAGCTCGCCGTGGACAGGGGTGGGCTACACCTTC
-	TRBJ2-2	TRBV9	-	CASSVDGPNTGELFF	TGTGCCAGCAGCGTAGACGGACCCAACACCGGGGAGCTGTTTTTT
-	TRBJ1-6	TRBV18	-	CASSPQDSYNSPLHF	TGTGCCAGCTCACCCCAGGACAGCTATAATTCACCCCTCCACTTT
-	TRBJ2-2	TRBV5-1	-	CASSKNPQEPGELFF	TGCGCCAGCAGCAAAAATCCGCAAGAACCCGGGGAGCTGTTTTTT
-	TRBJ1-1	TRBV7-2	-	CASSFYEGTEAFF	TGTGCCAGCAGCTTTTATGAGGGCACTGAAGCTTTCTTT
-	TRBJ2-7	TRBV7-9	-	CASSQQGGPLYEQYF	TGTGCCAGCAGTCAACAGGGAGGGCCCCTTTACGAGCAGTACTTC
-	TRBJ1-5	TRBV7-9	-	CASSSSLGGDQPQHF	TGTGCCAGCAGCTCCTCATTGGGAGGAGATCAGCCCCAGCATTTT
-	TRBJ1-6	TRBV11-2	once	CASSLRALPNSPLHF	TGTGCCAGCAGCTTACGGGCCCTTCCAAATTCACCCCTCCACTTT
-	TRBJ2-2	TRBV2	-	CASSDRDLGELFF	TGTGCCAGCAGTGATAGGGATCTCGGGGAGCTGTTTTTT
-	TRBJ2-7	TRBV7-2	few	CASSSQGRHEQYF	TGTGCCAGCAGCTCGCAGGGCAGACACGAGCAGTACTTC
-	TRBJ2-2	TRBV5-1	-	CASSLGGKRVGYTGELFF	TGCGCCAGCAGCTTGGGAGGGAAGCGGGTCGGTTACACCGGGGAGCTGTTTTTT
-	TRBJ2-2	TRBV4-1	few	CASSLEGRGGTGELFF	TGCGCCAGCAGCCTGGAGGGGCGGGGTGGCACCGGGGAGCTGTTTTTT
TRBD1	TRBJ1-5	TRBV19	-	CASSKQGAGRGQPQHF	TGTGCCAGTAGTAAACAGGGGGCGGGAAGAGGTCAGCCCCAGCATTTT
-	TRBJ1-5	TRBV5-6	few	CASSLKQGSHNQPQHF	TGTGCCAGCAGCTTAAAACAGGGAAGTCACAATCAGCCCCAGCATTTT
-	TRBJ1-5	TRBV27	-	CASSLRGGQGMSQPQHF	TGTGCCAGCAGTTTAAGGGGGGGGCAGGGGATGAGTCAGCCCCAGCATTTT
TRBD1	TRBJ2-5	TRBV24-1	once	CATSDPRTGGETQYF	TGTGCCACCAGTGACCCTAGGACAGGAGGTGAGACCCAGTACTTC
-	TRBJ2-2	TRBV7-2	-	CASSGRADTGELFF	TGTGCCAGCAGCGGCCGGGCCGACACCGGGGAGCTGTTTTTT
-	TRBJ1-1	TRBV20-1	-	CSAFATPGAFF	TGCAGTGCTTTTGCCACTCCCGGGGCTTTCTTT
-	TRBJ2-3	TRBV15	-	CATSRAGTKVRTDTQYF	TGTGCCACCAGCAGAGCCGGGACAAAGGTCCGCACAGATACGCAGTATTTT
-	TRBJ1-5	TRBV19	-	CASSILGLQPQHF	TGTGCCAGTAGTATACTAGGGCTTCAGCCCCAGCATTTT
-	TRBJ2-2	TRBV10-1	few	CASSYNTGELFF	TGCGCCAGCAGTTACAACACCGGGGAGCTGTTTTTT
-	TRBJ1-3	TRBV13	once	CASSSQGTGNTIYF	TGTGCCAGCAGCTCCCAAGGGACTGGAAACACCATATATTTT
TRBD1	TRBJ1-2	TRBV10-3	-	CAINPTGEGYGYTF	TGTGCCATCAACCCGACAGGGGAAGGCTATGGCTACACCTTC
TRBD2	TRBJ2-7	TRBV3-1/TRBV3-2	-	CASSQDSSLSGGQYF	TGTGCCAGCAGCCAAGATTCAAGTTTGAGCGGGGGGCAGTACTTC
-	TRBJ1-4	TRBV5-6	-	CASSFKATNEKLFF	TGTGCCAGCAGCTTCAAGGCAACTAATGAAAAACTGTTTTTT
TRBD1	TRBJ1-1	TRBV5-6	few	CASSLDGQGQTEAFF	TGTGCCAGCAGCTTGGACGGACAGGGGCAAACTGAAGCTTTCTTT
-	TRBJ2-7	TRBV14	-	CASSQEQYEQYF	TGTGCCAGCAGCCAAGAACAGTACGAGCAGTACTTC
-	TRBJ2-1	TRBV20-1	-	CSASIGRGPHNEQFF	TGCAGTGCTAGTATAGGGCGGGGGCCCCACAATGAGCAGTTCTTC
-	TRBJ2-7	TRBV6-5	once	CASSYGQGFDEQYF	TGTGCCAGCAGTTACGGCCAGGGTTTTGACGAGCAGTACTTC
-	TRBJ1-1	TRBV6-5	-	CASSLDPNTEAFF	TGTGCCAGCAGCCTAGACCCGAACACTGAAGCTTTCTTT
-	TRBJ2-3	TRBV5-1	-	CASSLADRSTDTQYF	TGCGCCAGCAGCTTGGCTGACAGGAGCACAGATACGCAGTATTTT
-	TRBJ1-3	TRBV6-6	-	CASSYSKGPGGNTIYF	TGTGCCAGCAGTTACTCGAAGGGTCCAGGTGGAAACACCATATATTTT
TRBD2	TRBJ2-7	TRBV5-5	-	CASSFRTSSGGDYYEQYF	TGTGCCAGCAGCTTCCGAACCTCGAGCGGGGGAGATTACTACGAGCAGTACTTC